Below, one TCR beta chain is given with its context. The sample comes from a study of blood T cell repertoires in COVID-19. Germline CDR1 is SGHRS and CDR2 is YFSETQ. The CDR3 extends over 16 amino acids. V was cut by 0 bases and J by 4 bases, with 15 bases left in between. Sequencing was performed with immunoSEQ multiplex PCR; in TCRdb, only in-frame clones are kept and a portion is missing. The table shows over 65,000 clones, with 86% occurring only once. Sequenced material: peripheral blood. The receptor's source is a human donor in a cohort sampled during active COVID-19. This rearrangement joins TRBV5-1 to TRBJ2-3; D perhaps matches TRBD2 (6 bases). CDR3 coding DNA: TGCGCCAGCAGCTTGGAGGTGGGGGGAGGATCAGATACGCAGTATTTT. Translation gives CASSLEVGGGSDTQYF.